These 12 T cell receptor beta chains were sequenced from one sample in a study of T cell changes during pregnancy in multiple sclerosis. The table came from immunoSEQ multiplex PCR; TCRdb's copy has only in-frame clones and leaves some out. The data show over 60,000 clones, around 96% seen once. The sequences come from CD8+ T cells from peripheral blood mononuclear cells, collected after pregnancy. These receptors originate from a female donor with multiple sclerosis, enrolled in a pregnancy study.

The rearrangement links TRBV7-9 to TRBJ2-1, with TRBD2 identical over 10 bases. Per germline, CDR1 SEHNR and CDR2 FQNEAQ (reference sequence). The CDR3 totals 17 residues. Trimming at V came to 5 bases and at J to 5 bases, leaving 12 bases not matched to a gene. CDR3 sequence reads: CASSETSGRAFHNEQFF. In DNA, the CDR3 is TGTGCCAGCAGCGAGACTAGCGGGCGCGCTTTCCACAATGAGCAGTTCTTC. The variable domain in full, completed from reference TRBV7-9 and TRBJ2-1, reads DTGVSQNPRHKITKRGQNVTFRCDPISEHNRLYWYRQTLGQGPEFLTYFQNEAQLEKSRLLSDRFSAERPKGSFSTLEIQRTEQGDSAMYLCASSETSGRAFHNEQFFGPGTRLTVL.

This sequence joins TRBV6-5 and TRBJ2-5; 10 bases align to TRBD2. The CDR3 length is 13 residues. After removal of 8 bases from V and 2 bases from J, the junction contained 2 bases not matched to a gene. Germline V gene sequence: CDR1 MNHEY, CDR2 SVGAGI. This CDR3 is CASGSGGQETQYF. Written as DNA, the CDR3 is TGTGCCAGCGGTAGCGGGGGGCAAGAGACCCAGTACTTC.

The chain is built from TRBV7-6 and TRBJ2-3; TRBD2 matches 8 bases. J gave up 2 bases and V 3 bases, and 7 bases lay outside the gene matches. Germline V CDR1 and CDR2: SGHVS, FNYEAQ. This CDR3 is 16 amino acids long. The DNA for the CDR3 is TGTGCCAGCAGCTTCCGCGGGAGGAAGAACACAGATACGCAGTATTTT. Amino acids: CASSFRGRKNTDTQYF.

A single count supports this clone. The CDR3 reads CASQAAVGNQPQHF. As DNA, the CDR3 is TGTGCCAGTCAAGCAGCGGTAGGCAATCAGCCCCAGCATTTT. The rearrangement uses TRBV19 and TRBJ1-5; D is unclear. Germline CDR1 LNHDA, CDR2 SQIVND (reference sequence). The CDR3 is 14 residues long. V lost 8 bases and J lost 2, with 13 bases in between.

J is TRBJ2-1 and V is TRBV19; D might be TRBD2 (6 bases). Germline V lookup: CDR1 LNHDA, CDR2 SQIVND (reference sequence). V shed 1 base and J shed 2 bases, with 6 bases lying between them. This CDR3 contains 14 residues. The CDR3 region is CASSIGTTYNEQFF. The DNA of the CDR3 is TGTGCCAGTAGTATAGGGACTACCTACAATGAGCAGTTCTTC.

The J gene is TRBJ1-1, the V gene TRBV28, with TRBD1 matching 7 bases. CDR1 MDHEN and CDR2 SYDVKM come from the germline V gene. V shed 5 bases, J shed 8 bases, and the junction held 17 bases outside the gene matches. The CDR3 contains 16 residues. The CDR3 reads CASSTGTALGVLEAFF. In nucleotides, the CDR3 is TGTGCCAGCAGTACCGGGACAGCTCTAGGTGTGCTCGAAGCTTTCTTT.

The J gene is TRBJ2-7, the V gene TRBV4-1; D remains unclear. This CDR3 has 15 amino acids. V lost 4 bases and J 1 base, leaving 14 bases between the germline ends. Germline V gene data show CDR1 as MGHRA and CDR2 as YSYEKL. The CDR3, as DNA: TGCGCCAGCAGCCCCATCTCTGGCTCGTCCTACGAGCAGTACTTC. Its translation: CASSPISGSSYEQYF.

The rearrangement uses TRBV27 and TRBJ1-5; TRBD1 agrees at 7 bases. V lost 4 bases and J lost 11; bases outside the gene matches: 14. The CDR3 is 15 residues long. Germline V lookup: CDR1 MNHEY, CDR2 SMNVEV (reference sequence). CDR3 amino acids: CASSSEDSPRGSQHF. In DNA, the CDR3 is TGTGCCAGCAGTTCCGAGGACAGCCCCAGGGGGTCCCAGCATTTT.

J is TRBJ2-7 and V is TRBV27, with D maybe TRBD2 (6 bases). V was pared by 7 bases and J by 3 bases, with 13 bases between. Looked up from germline, CDR1 is MNHEY and CDR2 is SMNVEV (reference sequence). The length of the CDR3 is 13 residues. CDR3 nucleotide sequence: TGTGCCAGCAAGACGGGAGTTGGCTACGAGCAGTACTTC. Translation: CASKTGVGYEQYF.

The chain combines TRBV19 with TRBJ2-3; D perhaps matches TRBD2 (6 bases). Germline V gene sequence: CDR1 LNHDA, CDR2 SQIVND (reference sequence). V lost 1 base and J 0 bases, leaving 11 bases between the germline ends. This CDR3 region has 16 residues. The CDR3 loop is CASSIVASVSTDTQYF. The CDR3 DNA reads as TGTGCCAGTAGTATAGTGGCTAGCGTTAGCACAGATACGCAGTATTTT.

This rearrangement joins TRBV7-9 to TRBJ2-1, with a weak D call TRBD2 (7 bases). Germline V gene data show CDR1 as SEHNR and CDR2 as FQNEAQ (reference sequence). V lost 3 bases, J lost 8 bases, and 17 bases lay in between. The length of the CDR3 is 15 residues. The CDR3: CASSLGGGTIDEQFF. Written as DNA, the CDR3 is TGTGCCAGCAGCTTGGGAGGGGGAACTATCGATGAGCAGTTCTTC.

J is TRBJ1-6 and V is TRBV4-2; D gene uncertain. The V gene's germline CDR1 is LGHNA and CDR2 YNFKEQ. This CDR3 region has 16 residues. The V end lost 4 bases, the J end lost 3 bases, and 13 bases lay between the germline ends. CDR3 protein: CASSPTQTVYNSPLHF. The CDR3 DNA sequence: TGTGCCAGCAGCCCCACCCAAACGGTCTATAATTCACCCCTCCACTTT.